The clone carrying this T cell receptor beta chain has just one count. Its antigen is not known. These data are taken from a study of T cell responses to AZD1222 COVID-19 vaccine. Study-level results: Spike was spanned by vaccine-associated CD4 TCRs, with dominance at 160-218 and 743-854. Just six AZD1222 recipients were seropositive at baseline. The donors showed a predominance of white British ancestry and of females, with possible underestimation of clonal diversity.

Germline-derived CDR1 and CDR2 are DFQATT and SNEGSKA (reference sequence). With 6 bases removed from V and 4 bases from J, the gap between germline ends came to 19 bases. This CDR3 comprises 15 residues. TCRdb keeps only in-frame clones here, not all; method: immunoSEQ multiplex PCR. The sample lists some 130,000 clones, approximately 91% occurring once. Whether given at about 4 or about 12 weeks, second doses were pooled. The sequence was obtained from an adult who received the AZD1222 COVID-19 vaccine. The sample was peripheral blood, taken 28 days after the second AZD1222 dose. The V call is TRBV20-1, the J call TRBJ2-1, with D tentatively TRBD1 or TRBD2 (6 bases each). CDR3 amino acids: CSASILGGGYNEQFF. CDR3 bases: TGCAGTGCAAGTATCTTGGGGGGCGGATACAATGAGCAGTTCTTC.